Detailed here is one T cell receptor (beta chain). Its target is unknown. The data were produced by immunoSEQ multiplex PCR, yet TCRdb's version contains in-frame clones alone and is incomplete. The profile shows 30,000 to 35,000 clones, approximately 89% of them singletons. The CDR3 consists of 15 residues. Between the trimmed V and J ends, which lost 3 bases and 5 bases, there was a span of 17 bases. Germline V gene lookup returns CDR1 SNHLY and CDR2 FYNNEI. This record belongs to a study of OX40 agonist ivuxolimab in advanced cancers. The overall study: Ivuxolimab, an antibody acting as an agonist of OX40 (CD134), was used to treat patients. A history of anti-PD-1, anti-PD-L1 or anti-CTLA-4 therapy was acceptable, and about 40% had some.

Findings and caveats of the study: Blood T cells, both CD4+ and CD8+, expanded clonally by week 6 at 0.1 to 3.0 mg/kg. The study found that CD8+ T cells averaged more expanded clones than CD4+.

The material was CD4+ or CD8+ T cells sorted from blood, obtained in a trial of the OX40 agonist ivuxolimab. The chain combines TRBV2 with TRBJ2-7; TRBD2 is a possible D gene (6 bases). The TCR originated in an adult with an advanced solid tumor such as melanoma, head and neck, liver or kidney cancer. The CDR3 DNA is TGTGCCAGCAGTGACCCTGGGACTGCTAACCACGAGCAGTACTTC. Its protein is CASSDPGTANHEQYF.